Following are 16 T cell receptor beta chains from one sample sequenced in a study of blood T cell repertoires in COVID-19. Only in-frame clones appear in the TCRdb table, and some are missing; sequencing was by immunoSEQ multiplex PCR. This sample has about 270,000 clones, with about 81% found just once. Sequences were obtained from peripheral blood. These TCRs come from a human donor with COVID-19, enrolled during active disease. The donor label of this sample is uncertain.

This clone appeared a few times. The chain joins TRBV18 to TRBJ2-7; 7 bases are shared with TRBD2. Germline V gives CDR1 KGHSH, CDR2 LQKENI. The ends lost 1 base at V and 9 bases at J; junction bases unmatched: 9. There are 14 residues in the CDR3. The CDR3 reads CASSPLGTKRWQYF. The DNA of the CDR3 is TGTGCCAGCTCACCACTAGGGACTAAGCGGTGGCAGTACTTC.

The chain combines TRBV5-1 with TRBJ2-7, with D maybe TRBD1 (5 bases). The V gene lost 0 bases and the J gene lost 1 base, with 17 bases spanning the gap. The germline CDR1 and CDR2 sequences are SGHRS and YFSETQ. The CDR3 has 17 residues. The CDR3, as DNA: TGCGCCAGCAGCTTGGATCAGGGCACCACAAATTCCTACGAGCAGTACTTC. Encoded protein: CASSLDQGTTNSYEQYF.

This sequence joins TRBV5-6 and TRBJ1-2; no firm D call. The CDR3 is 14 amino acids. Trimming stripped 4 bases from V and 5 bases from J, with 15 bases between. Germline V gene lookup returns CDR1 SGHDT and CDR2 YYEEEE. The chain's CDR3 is CASSVLDISYGYTF. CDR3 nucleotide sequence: TGTGCCAGCAGCGTATTAGACATCTCTTATGGCTACACCTTC.

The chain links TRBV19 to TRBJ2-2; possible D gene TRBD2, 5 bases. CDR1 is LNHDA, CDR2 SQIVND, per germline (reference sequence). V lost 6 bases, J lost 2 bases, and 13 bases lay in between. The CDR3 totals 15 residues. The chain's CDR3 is CASRRDWSNTGELFF. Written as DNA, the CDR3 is TGTGCCAGTAGACGGGATTGGTCCAACACCGGGGAGCTGTTTTTT.

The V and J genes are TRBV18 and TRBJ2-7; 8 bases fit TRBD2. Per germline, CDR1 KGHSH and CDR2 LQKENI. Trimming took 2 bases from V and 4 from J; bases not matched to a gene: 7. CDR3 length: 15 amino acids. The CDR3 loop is CASSPGSGTVYEQYF. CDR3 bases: TGTGCCAGCTCACCAGGTAGCGGGACCGTTTACGAGCAGTACTTC.

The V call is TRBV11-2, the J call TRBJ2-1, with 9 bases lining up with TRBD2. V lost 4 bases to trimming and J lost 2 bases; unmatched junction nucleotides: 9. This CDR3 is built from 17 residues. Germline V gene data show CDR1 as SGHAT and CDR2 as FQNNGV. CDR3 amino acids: CASSSPSGTSPYNEQFF. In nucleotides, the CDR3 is TGTGCCAGCAGCTCGCCTTCCGGGACTAGCCCCTACAATGAGCAGTTCTTC.

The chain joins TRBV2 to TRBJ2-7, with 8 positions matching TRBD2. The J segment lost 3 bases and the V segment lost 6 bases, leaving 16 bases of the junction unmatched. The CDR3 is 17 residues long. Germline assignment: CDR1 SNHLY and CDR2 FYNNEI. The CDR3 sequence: CASRRAGGAVPIYEQYF. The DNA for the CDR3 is TGTGCCAGCAGGCGGGCGGGGGGCGCCGTCCCCATCTACGAGCAGTACTTC.

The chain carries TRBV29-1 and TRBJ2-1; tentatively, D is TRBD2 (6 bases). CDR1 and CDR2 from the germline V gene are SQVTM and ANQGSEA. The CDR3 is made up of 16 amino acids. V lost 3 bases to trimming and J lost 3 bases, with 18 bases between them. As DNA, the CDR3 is TGCAGCGTTGAGCCGGTTTTAGCGGAGAGCTACAATGAGCAGTTCTTC. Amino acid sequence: CSVEPVLAESYNEQFF.

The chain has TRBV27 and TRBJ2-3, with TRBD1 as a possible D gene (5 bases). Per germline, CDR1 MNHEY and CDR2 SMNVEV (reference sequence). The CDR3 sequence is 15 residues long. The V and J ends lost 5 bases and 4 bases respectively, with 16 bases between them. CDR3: CASSQARVGADTQYF. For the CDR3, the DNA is TGTGCCAGCAGTCAAGCCAGAGTAGGGGCAGATACGCAGTATTTT.

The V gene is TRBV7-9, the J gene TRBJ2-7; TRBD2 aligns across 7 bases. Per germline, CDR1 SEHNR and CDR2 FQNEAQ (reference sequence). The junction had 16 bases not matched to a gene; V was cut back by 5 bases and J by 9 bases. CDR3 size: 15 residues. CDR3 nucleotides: TGTGCCAGCAGCCTCAACAAGGTACCTCCGGGGGGGCAGTACTTC. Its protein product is CASSLNKVPPGGQYF.

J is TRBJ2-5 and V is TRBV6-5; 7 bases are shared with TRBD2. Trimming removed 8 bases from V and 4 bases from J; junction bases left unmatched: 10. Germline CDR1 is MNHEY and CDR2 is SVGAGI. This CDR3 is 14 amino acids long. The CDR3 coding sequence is TGTGCCAGCGCCCCTGGGGAGGGAGGAGAGACCCAGTACTTC. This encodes CASAPGEGGETQYF.

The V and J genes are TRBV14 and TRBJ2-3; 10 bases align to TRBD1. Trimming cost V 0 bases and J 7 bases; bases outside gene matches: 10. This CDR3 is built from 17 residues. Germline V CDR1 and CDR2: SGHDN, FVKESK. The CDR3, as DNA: TGTGCCAGCAGCCAAGATTTCGGACAGGGGGTTTTGAATACGCAGTATTTT. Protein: CASSQDFGQGVLNTQYF.

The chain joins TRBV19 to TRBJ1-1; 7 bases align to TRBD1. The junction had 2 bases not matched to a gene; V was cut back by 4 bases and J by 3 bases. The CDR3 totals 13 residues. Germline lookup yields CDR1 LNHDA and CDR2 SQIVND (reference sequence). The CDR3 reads CASSTDRDTEAFF. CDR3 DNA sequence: TGTGCCAGTAGTACCGACAGGGACACTGAAGCTTTCTTT.

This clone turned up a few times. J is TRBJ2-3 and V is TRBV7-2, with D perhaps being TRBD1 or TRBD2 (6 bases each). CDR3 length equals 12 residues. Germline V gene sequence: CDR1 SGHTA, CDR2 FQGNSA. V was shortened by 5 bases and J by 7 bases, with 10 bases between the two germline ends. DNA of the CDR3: TGTGCCAGCAGCATAGGGGGGCATACGCAGTATTTT. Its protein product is CASSIGGHTQYF.

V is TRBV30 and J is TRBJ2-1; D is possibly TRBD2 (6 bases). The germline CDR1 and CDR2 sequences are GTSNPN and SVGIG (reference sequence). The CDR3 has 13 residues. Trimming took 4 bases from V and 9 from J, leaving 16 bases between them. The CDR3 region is CAWKEREYGEQFF. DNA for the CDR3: TGTGCCTGGAAGGAACGGGAGTACGGTGAGCAGTTCTTC.

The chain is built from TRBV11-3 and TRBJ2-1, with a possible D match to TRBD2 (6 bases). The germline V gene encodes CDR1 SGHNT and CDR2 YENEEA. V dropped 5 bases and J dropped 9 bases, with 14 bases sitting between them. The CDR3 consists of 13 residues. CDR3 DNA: TGTGCCAGCAGCCACGGAGGGTCGCCTGAGCAGTTCTTC. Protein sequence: CASSHGGSPEQFF.